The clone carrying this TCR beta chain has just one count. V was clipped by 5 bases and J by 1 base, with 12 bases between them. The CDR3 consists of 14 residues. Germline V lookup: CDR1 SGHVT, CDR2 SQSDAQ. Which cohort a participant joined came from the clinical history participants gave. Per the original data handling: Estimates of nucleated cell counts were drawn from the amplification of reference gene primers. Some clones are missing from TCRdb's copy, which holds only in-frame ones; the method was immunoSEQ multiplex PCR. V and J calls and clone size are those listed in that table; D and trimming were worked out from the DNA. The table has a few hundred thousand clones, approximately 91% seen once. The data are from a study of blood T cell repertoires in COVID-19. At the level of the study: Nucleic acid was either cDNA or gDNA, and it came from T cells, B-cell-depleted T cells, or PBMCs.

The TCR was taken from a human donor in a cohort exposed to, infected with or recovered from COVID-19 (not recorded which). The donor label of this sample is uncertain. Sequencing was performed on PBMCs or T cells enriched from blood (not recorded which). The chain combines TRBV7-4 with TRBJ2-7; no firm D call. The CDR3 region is CASSQARPSYEQYF. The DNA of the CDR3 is TGTGCCAGCAGCCAGGCCAGGCCTTCCTACGAGCAGTACTTC. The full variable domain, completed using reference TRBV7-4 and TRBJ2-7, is GAGVSQSPRYKVAKRGRDVALRCDSISGHVTLYWYRQTLGQGSEVLTYSQSDAQRDKSGRPSGRFSAERPERSVSTLKIQRTEQGDSAVYLCASSQARPSYEQYFGPGTRLTVT.